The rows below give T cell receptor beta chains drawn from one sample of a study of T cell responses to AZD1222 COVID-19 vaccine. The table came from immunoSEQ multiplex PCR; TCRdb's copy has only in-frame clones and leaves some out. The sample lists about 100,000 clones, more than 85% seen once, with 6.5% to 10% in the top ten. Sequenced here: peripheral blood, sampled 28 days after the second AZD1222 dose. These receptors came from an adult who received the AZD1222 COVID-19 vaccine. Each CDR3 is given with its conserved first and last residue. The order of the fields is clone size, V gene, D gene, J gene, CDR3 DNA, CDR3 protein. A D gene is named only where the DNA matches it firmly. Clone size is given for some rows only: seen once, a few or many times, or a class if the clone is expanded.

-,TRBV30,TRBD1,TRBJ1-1,TGTGCCTGGAGTCCGGCCGGGACAGGGAACACTGAAGCTTTCTTT,CAWSPAGTGNTEAFF
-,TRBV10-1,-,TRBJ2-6,TGCGCCAGCAGTGAGTCGGGGTCGGACGTCCTGACTTTC,CASSESGSDVLTF
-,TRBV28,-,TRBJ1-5,TGTGCCAGCAATCGGCCAGGAGGCAATCAGCCCCAGCATTTT,CASNRPGGNQPQHF
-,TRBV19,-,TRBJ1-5,TGTGCCAGTAGTCCCGCCGGGACGGGCCTTTATCAGCCCCAGCATTTT,CASSPAGTGLYQPQHF
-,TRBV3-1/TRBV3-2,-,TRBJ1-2,TGTGCCAGCAGCCAGACCGCGCAGAGGCGTGGCGGCTACACCTTC,CASSQTAQRRGGYTF
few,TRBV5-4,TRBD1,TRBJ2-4,TGTGCCAGCAGCACCCCGACAGGGGGCAAAAACATTCAGTACTTC,CASSTPTGGKNIQYF
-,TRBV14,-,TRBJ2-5,TGTGCCAGCAGTCTTATAAGGTTACCCCAAGAGACCCAGTACTTC,CASSLIRLPQETQYF
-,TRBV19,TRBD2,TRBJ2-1,TGTGCCAGTTTAAGCGGGAGCAGGCCCTATGAGCAGTTCTTC,CASLSGSRPYEQFF
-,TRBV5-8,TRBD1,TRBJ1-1,TGTGCCAGCAGACGAGGACAGGGGGACCCGAGTGGCACTGAAGCTTTCTTT,CASRRGQGDPSGTEAFF
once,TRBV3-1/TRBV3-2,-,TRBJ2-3,TGTGCCAGCAGCCAAGATATTCAGGGGGGGACAGATACGCAGTATTTT,CASSQDIQGGTDTQYF
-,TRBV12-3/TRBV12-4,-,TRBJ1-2,TGTGCCAGCAGTTCCAGGGGTGCGCTTGGCTACACCTTC,CASSSRGALGYTF
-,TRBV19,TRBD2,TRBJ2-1,TGTGCCACCAGGGGAGGACTAGCGGGAGGGCCGGGAGAGTTCTTC,CATRGGLAGGPGEFF
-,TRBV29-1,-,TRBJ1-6,TGCAGCGTTCGACAGGCGGAAAATTCACCCCTCCACTTT,CSVRQAENSPLHF
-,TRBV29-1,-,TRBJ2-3,TGCAGCGTTACTGGAAGCACAGATACGCAGTATTTT,CSVTGSTDTQYF
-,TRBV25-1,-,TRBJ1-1,TGTGCCAGCAGTCCCCTACGAGGGGGTTTGGGTGCTTTCTTT,CASSPLRGGLGAFF
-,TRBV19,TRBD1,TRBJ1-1,TGTGCCAGTAGGGCACAGGGGAACGGGCCTGAAGCTTTCTTT,CASRAQGNGPEAFF
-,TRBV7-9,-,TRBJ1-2,TGTGCCAGCAGCTCGGGCGCCTATGGCTACACCTTC,CASSSGAYGYTF
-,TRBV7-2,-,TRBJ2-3,TGTGCCAGCACCCTCTGGGGAGCAGATACGCAGTATTTT,CASTLWGADTQYF
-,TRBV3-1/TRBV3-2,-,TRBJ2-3,TGTGCCAGCATGTCGACAGCGTCTAGGGATACGCAGTATTTT,CASMSTASRDTQYF
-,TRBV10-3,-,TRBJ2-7,TGTGCCATCAGTTCCGGGACCCGCAGTTACGAGCAGTACTTC,CAISSGTRSYEQYF
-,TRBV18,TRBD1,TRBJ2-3,TGTGCCAGCTCACCTACACAGGGGTCTACAGATACGCAGTATTTT,CASSPTQGSTDTQYF
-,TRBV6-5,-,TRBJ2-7,TGTGCCAGCAGTTACTCGGGCAGGTCACGGGTCGAGCAGTACTTC,CASSYSGRSRVEQYF
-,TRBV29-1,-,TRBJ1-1,TGCAGCGTTGCAATAGCAGGTTTGAACACTGAAGCTTTCTTT,CSVAIAGLNTEAFF
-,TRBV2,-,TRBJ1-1,TGTGCCAGCAGTGAACAGGGACCCGAGAACACTGAAGCTTTCTTT,CASSEQGPENTEAFF
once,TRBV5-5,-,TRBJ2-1,TGTGCCAGCAGCTTGGAAATGGTCCCGGGTGAGCAGTTCTTC,CASSLEMVPGEQFF
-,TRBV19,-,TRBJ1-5,TGTGCCAGTAGTATAGAGACAGTCCATCAGCCCCAGCATTTT,CASSIETVHQPQHF
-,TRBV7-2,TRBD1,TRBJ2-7,TGTGCCAGCAGTCGCAGTGGACAGGCTTCCTACGAGCAGTACTTC,CASSRSGQASYEQYF
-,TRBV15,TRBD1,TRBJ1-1,TGTGCCACCAGCAGAGGGGACAGGGGAGAGGAAGCTTTCTTT,CATSRGDRGEEAFF
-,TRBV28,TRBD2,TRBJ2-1,TGTGCCAGCAGTCGTACTAGCGGGAGTTCCACTGAGCAGTTCTTC,CASSRTSGSSTEQFF
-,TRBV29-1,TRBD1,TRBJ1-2,TGCAGCGTCACGACAGGGTTTGACTATGGCTACACCTTC,CSVTTGFDYGYTF
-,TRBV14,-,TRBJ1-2,TGTGCCAGCAGCCAACAGCAGACGGGTGGGGAAGGCTACACCTTC,CASSQQQTGGEGYTF
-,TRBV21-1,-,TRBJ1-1,TGTGCCAGCAGCAATCCCCTTATTCGGAGGGGCACTGAAGCTTTCTTT,CASSNPLIRRGTEAFF
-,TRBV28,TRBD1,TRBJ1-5,TGTGCCAGCAGTTCAGGGGGGGGCAATCAGCCCCAGCATTTT,CASSSGGGNQPQHF
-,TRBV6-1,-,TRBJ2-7,TGTGCCAGCAGTGAGGCGGGCGTGGCCCCAGGGTACGAGCAGTACTTC,CASSEAGVAPGYEQYF
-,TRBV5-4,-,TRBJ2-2,TGTGCCAGCAGCTCGTCGATTGGGGGTGCCGGGGAGCTGTTTTTT,CASSSSIGGAGELFF
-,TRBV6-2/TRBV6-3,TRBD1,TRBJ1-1,TGTGCCAGCAGCTTCGGACAGGTCATGAACACTGAAGCTTTCTTT,CASSFGQVMNTEAFF
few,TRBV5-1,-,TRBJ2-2,TGCGCCAGCAGCTTGACAGTCCTTAACACCGGGGAGCTGTTTTTT,CASSLTVLNTGELFF